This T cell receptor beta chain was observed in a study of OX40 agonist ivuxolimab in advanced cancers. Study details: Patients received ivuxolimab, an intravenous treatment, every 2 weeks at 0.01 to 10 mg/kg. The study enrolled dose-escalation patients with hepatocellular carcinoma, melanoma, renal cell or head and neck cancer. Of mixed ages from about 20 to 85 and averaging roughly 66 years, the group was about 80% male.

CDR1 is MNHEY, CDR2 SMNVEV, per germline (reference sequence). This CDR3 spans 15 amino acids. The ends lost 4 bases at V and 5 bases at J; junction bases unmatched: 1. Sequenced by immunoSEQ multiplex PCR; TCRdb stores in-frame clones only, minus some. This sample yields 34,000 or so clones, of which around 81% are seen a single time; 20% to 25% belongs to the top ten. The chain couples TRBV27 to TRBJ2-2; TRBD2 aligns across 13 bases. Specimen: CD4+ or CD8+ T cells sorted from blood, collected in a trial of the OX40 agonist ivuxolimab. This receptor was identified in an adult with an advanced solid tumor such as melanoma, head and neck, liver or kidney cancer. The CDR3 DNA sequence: TGTGCCAGCAGTTCGGGACTAGCGGGGACCGGGGAGCTGTTTTTT. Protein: CASSSGLAGTGELFF.